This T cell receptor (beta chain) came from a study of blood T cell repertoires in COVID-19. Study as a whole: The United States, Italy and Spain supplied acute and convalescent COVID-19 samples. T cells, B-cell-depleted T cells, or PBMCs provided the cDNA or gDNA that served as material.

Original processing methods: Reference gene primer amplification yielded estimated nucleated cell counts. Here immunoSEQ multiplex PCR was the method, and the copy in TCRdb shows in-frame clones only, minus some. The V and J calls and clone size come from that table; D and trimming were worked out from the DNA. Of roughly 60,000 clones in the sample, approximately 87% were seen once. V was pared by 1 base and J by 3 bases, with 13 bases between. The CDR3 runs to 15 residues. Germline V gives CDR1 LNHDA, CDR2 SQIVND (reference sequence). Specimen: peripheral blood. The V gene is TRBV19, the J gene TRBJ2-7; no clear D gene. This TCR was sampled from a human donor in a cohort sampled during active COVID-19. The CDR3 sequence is CASSIGVKTLYEQYF. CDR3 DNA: TGTGCCAGTAGTATAGGAGTGAAAACCCTCTACGAGCAGTACTTC.